This T cell receptor beta chain was recorded in a study of blood T cell repertoires in COVID-19. Study details: Acute and convalescent COVID-19 specimens originated in the United States, Italy and Spain. The analysed material was cDNA or gDNA that came from T cells, B-cell-depleted T cells, or PBMCs.

Clinical history as reported by participants underpinned cohort assignment. Produced via immunoSEQ multiplex PCR; TCRdb's table is partial and in-frame only. The sample shows around 240,000 clones, roughly 83% of them seen only once. Trimming left V 5 bases short and J 2 bases short, with 6 bases between. Germline V gene data show CDR1 as GTSNPN and CDR2 as SVGIG (reference sequence). CDR3 length: 11 residues. The TCR sequence derives from a woman in her forties or fifties who had recovered from COVID-19. V gene TRBV30 combines with J gene TRBJ1-2; D ambiguous. The sample was PBMCs or T cells enriched from blood (not recorded which). The CDR3 loop reads CAWRGNYGYTF. CDR3 nucleotides: TGTGCCTGGCGCGGGAACTATGGCTACACCTTC.